This TCR beta chain came from a study of control samples from healthy donors and cancer patients. TCRdb's table, derived via immunoSEQ multiplex PCR, lists solely in-frame clones and lacks some. The sample includes approximately 150,000 clones, about 91% seen only once; the top ten take 1.7%. The V end lost 4 bases, the J end lost 0 bases, and 12 bases lay between the germline ends. Germline values: CDR1 SQVTM, CDR2 ANQGSEA. The CDR3 spans 14 residues. The TCR was taken from a man between 18 and 29 years old in good health. The sample comprised blood. The J gene is TRBJ1-1, the V gene TRBV29-1; perhaps TRBD1 as D (6 bases). CDR3 loop: CSVGYDRMNTEAFF. As DNA, the CDR3 is TGCAGCGTTGGGTATGACAGGATGAACACTGAAGCTTTCTTT.